What follows are 14 T cell receptor beta chains derived from one specimen sequenced in a study of blood T cell repertoires in COVID-19. Produced via immunoSEQ multiplex PCR; TCRdb's table is partial and in-frame only. The sample consists of fewer than 180,000 clones, roughly 85% of them appearing once. Input material: peripheral blood. The receptors stem from a man between 65 and 80 years old with acute or convalescent COVID-19.

The chain combines TRBV4-3 with TRBJ2-7; 9 bases line up with TRBD2. The V gene's germline CDR1 is LGHNA and CDR2 YSLEER. The CDR3 covers 15 residues. With 3 bases clipped from V and 6 bases from J, the junction kept 9 bases outside the gene matches. The CDR3 sequence: CASSHGVAGVSEQYF. The DNA for the CDR3 is TGCGCCAGCAGCCATGGGGTAGCGGGAGTATCCGAGCAGTACTTC.

This clone was seen a single time. The chain is built from TRBV24-1 and TRBJ2-2, with a tentative D call TRBD2 (6 bases). CDR1 and CDR2 (germline): KGHDR, SFDVKD. V lost 5 bases to trimming and J lost 1 base, with 10 bases between them. The CDR3 is 15 amino acids. Here the CDR3 reads CATSGGKVNTGELFF. The CDR3 DNA is TGTGCCACCAGTGGCGGGAAGGTGAACACCGGGGAGCTGTTTTTT.

The chain has TRBV7-9 and TRBJ2-7; 10 nucleotides line up with TRBD1. The CDR3 contains 15 residues. The trim removed 5 bases at V and 6 bases at J, leaving 10 bases unmatched. CDR1 and CDR2 from the germline V gene are SEHNR and FQNEAQ (reference sequence). CDR3: CASSLIGTGAGEQYF. The CDR3 coding sequence is TGTGCCAGCAGCCTAATTGGGACAGGGGCGGGCGAGCAGTACTTC.

This clone showed up just a few times. The V call is TRBV10-2, the J call TRBJ2-7; D ambiguous. From germline, CDR1 is WSHSY and CDR2 SAAADI. Between the trimmed V and J ends, which lost 3 bases and 1 base, there was a span of 13 bases. This CDR3 has 15 amino acids. The CDR3 coding sequence is TGCGCCAGCAGTGACAGGCTAATTCGGTCCTACGAGCAGTACTTC. Translated, it gives CASSDRLIRSYEQYF.

The CDR3 sequence: CASSYKGANSPLHF. In DNA, the CDR3 is TGTGCCAGCAGTTATAAGGGAGCGAATTCACCCCTCCACTTT. The V gene is TRBV6-5, the J gene TRBJ1-6, with D unclear. Germline V gene lookup returns CDR1 MNHEY and CDR2 SVGAGI. V lost 3 bases, J lost 7 bases, and 10 bases lay in between. This CDR3 is 14 amino acids long.

This clone was found once. The chain couples TRBV7-9 to TRBJ2-2; D is unresolved. There are 11 residues in the CDR3. The germline gives CDR1 SEHNR, CDR2 FQNEAQ (reference sequence). Trimming cost V 5 bases and J 5 bases, with 3 bases left between them. CDR3 in DNA: TGTGCCAGCAGCCAAACCGGGGAGCTGTTTTTT. Translating it yields CASSQTGELFF.

This clone was picked up one time. This chain connects TRBV5-4 to TRBJ2-7, with D perhaps TRBD1 (6 bases). V was shortened by 0 bases and J by 2 bases, with 12 bases between the two germline ends. The germline gives CDR1 SGHNT, CDR2 YYREEE (reference sequence). This CDR3 comprises 15 residues. CDR3 amino acids: CASSLGGGMAYEQYF. In DNA form, the CDR3 reads TGTGCCAGCAGCTTGGGAGGGGGTATGGCCTACGAGCAGTACTTC.

This chain links TRBV15 with TRBJ2-3; 8 nucleotides align to TRBD1. Trimming cost V 5 bases and J 6 bases; bases outside gene matches: 10. The germline gives CDR1 LNHNV, CDR2 YYDKDF (reference sequence). There are 15 residues in the CDR3. CDR3 amino acids: CATSPLRTGSDTQYF. As DNA, the CDR3 is TGTGCCACCAGCCCCCTTCGGACAGGGTCGGATACGCAGTATTTT.

This clone has just a few counts. This rearrangement joins TRBV3-1 (or the pseudogene TRBV3-2) to TRBJ2-7, with D perhaps TRBD1 (5 bases). V was trimmed by 0 bases and J by 5 bases, leaving 14 bases between them. Per germline, CDR1 LGHDT and CDR2 YNNKEL (reference sequence). This CDR3 is built from 15 residues. Here the CDR3 reads CASSQDGAGLDEQYF. The DNA for the CDR3 is TGTGCCAGCAGCCAAGATGGGGCAGGGCTCGACGAGCAGTACTTC.

The CDR3 here is CASSPEQGRSGANVLTF. In nucleotides, the CDR3 is TGTGCCAGCTCACCAGAACAGGGGAGGTCTGGGGCCAACGTCCTGACTTTC. The chain recombines TRBV18 with TRBJ2-6; possibly TRBD1 for D (7 bases). Trimming pared 2 bases from V and 1 base from J, leaving 12 bases between. This CDR3 spans 17 amino acids. The germline CDR1 and CDR2 sequences are KGHSH and LQKENI. Full variable domain (remainder filled in from reference TRBV18 and TRBJ2-6): NAGVMQNPRHLVRRRGQEARLRCSPMKGHSHVYWYRQLPEEGLKFMVYLQKENIIDESGMPKERFSAEFPKEGPSILRIQQVVRGDSAAYFCASSPEQGRSGANVLTFGAGSRLTVL.

The chain carries TRBV3-1 (or the pseudogene TRBV3-2) and TRBJ2-7, with D possibly TRBD2 on 5 matching bases. Per the germline V gene, CDR1 is LGHDT and CDR2 is YNNKEL (reference sequence). This CDR3 is 16 amino acids long. Trimming cost V 1 base and J 2 bases, with 15 bases left between them. The chain's CDR3 is CASSQVSGVIAYEQYF. As DNA, the CDR3 is TGTGCCAGCAGCCAAGTAAGCGGAGTTATAGCCTACGAGCAGTACTTC.

V gene TRBV6-5 combines with J gene TRBJ1-5, with D maybe TRBD1 (6 bases). The CDR3 totals 14 residues. CDR1 MNHEY and CDR2 SVGAGI come from the germline V gene. The ends were cut back, 10 bases at V and 9 bases at J, with 22 bases in the middle. The CDR3 DNA follows: TGTGCCACCCGGGGGGGCCGGTCCTATCGGCCCCAGCATTTT. Translation gives CATRGGRSYRPQHF.

The rearrangement uses TRBV7-9 and TRBJ1-2; no firm D call. Germline lookup yields CDR1 SEHNR and CDR2 FQNEAQ (reference sequence). This CDR3 comprises 14 residues. V gave up 3 bases and J gave up 4 bases, with 12 bases separating them. The CDR3 DNA is TGTGCCAGCAGCTTCGGCGAGGGTCCCTATGGCTACACCTTC. This translates into CASSFGEGPYGYTF.

The rearrangement links TRBV6-5 to TRBJ2-5; maybe TRBD1 (6 bases). CDR3 size: 14 residues. V lost 6 bases and J lost 5, with 16 bases in between. Per germline, CDR1 MNHEY and CDR2 SVGAGI. CDR3 sequence (DNA): TGTGCCAGCAGACCGCGGCAGGGGCGGGAGACCCAGTACTTC. Translation gives CASRPRQGRETQYF.